The 14 T cell receptor beta chains given below trace back to one sample, sequenced in a study of radiation and T cells in renal cell carcinoma. The protocol was immunoSEQ multiplex PCR, while the TCRdb copy is restricted to in-frame clones and leaves out a portion. The sample lists roughly 100,000 clones, 86% occurring once. The time point: baseline pretreatment blood. The treatment is: 15 Gy SBRT to primary tumor, nephrectomy 4 weeks later. The input for sequencing was blood, taken from a patient whose treatment included radiotherapy and nephrectomy. The source is a man aged 45-65 years with renal cell carcinoma.

The rearrangement joins TRBV4-3 to TRBJ2-5; 7 nucleotides align to TRBD2. The J segment lost 2 bases and the V segment lost 2 bases, leaving 11 bases of the junction unmatched. This CDR3 has 17 amino acids. Germline loops: CDR1 LGHNA, CDR2 YSLEER. The chain's CDR3 is CASSQTVTSALQETQYF. CDR3 DNA sequence: TGCGCCAGCAGCCAAACGGTCACTAGCGCGCTACAAGAGACCCAGTACTTC.

This clone was detected only once. The V gene is TRBV21-1, the J gene TRBJ1-5. TRBV21-1 is a documented pseudogene. The CDR3 contains 17 residues. CDR3 region: CASSNHRVAHSNQPQHF. The CDR3 bases are TGTGCCAGCAGCAATCACCGGGTGGCACATAGCAATCAGCCCCAGCATTTT.

The chain couples TRBV28 to TRBJ2-3, with D tentatively TRBD1 (5 bases). The CDR3 length is 15 residues. Per the germline V gene, CDR1 is MDHEN and CDR2 is SYDVKM. Trimming took off 3 bases at V and 2 bases at J, with 12 bases between the two ends. Written as DNA, the CDR3 is TGTGCCAGCAGTTTGGGCAGGGCCTACACAGATACGCAGTATTTT. Translated: CASSLGRAYTDTQYF.

The rearrangement uses TRBV27 and TRBJ1-2, with 7 bases that match TRBD1. The CDR3 sequence is 16 residues long. Per germline, CDR1 MNHEY and CDR2 SMNVEV (reference sequence). The V segment lost 6 bases and the J segment 3 bases; nucleotides outside the gene matches: 13. For the CDR3, the DNA is TGTGCCAGCAGGCTAGGGTTGTCAGGGGGTTACTATGGCTACACCTTC. Translating gives CASRLGLSGGYYGYTF.

J is TRBJ2-1 and V is TRBV7-2, with D possibly matching TRBD1 (6 bases). Looked up from germline, CDR1 is SGHTA and CDR2 is FQGNSA. V was clipped by 0 bases and J by 4 bases, with 13 bases between them. CDR3 length: 16 amino acids. The CDR3 protein is CASSLAGTRSYNEQFF. The CDR3 bases are TGTGCCAGCAGCTTAGCGGGGACACGATCTTACAATGAGCAGTTCTTC.

This clone was found once. The CDR3 spells CASSPTRGTTDTQYF. The CDR3 DNA follows: TGTGCCAGCTCACCCACAAGAGGGACCACAGATACGCAGTATTTT. The gene calls are TRBV18 and TRBJ2-3; D may be TRBD1 or TRBD2 (5 bases each). This CDR3 contains 15 residues. The V end was cut by 3 bases, the J end by 2 bases, with 12 bases between. Germline V gives CDR1 KGHSH, CDR2 LQKENI.

The V and J genes are TRBV29-1 and TRBJ2-7; unclear D gene. The ends were cut back, 4 bases at V and 0 bases at J, with 13 bases in the middle. CDR1 SQVTM and CDR2 ANQGSEA come from the germline V gene. The CDR3 length is 14 residues. CDR3: CSVVSQRLSYEQYF. CDR3 nucleotides: TGCAGCGTTGTGAGTCAGAGGCTCTCCTACGAGCAGTACTTC.

The chain combines TRBV7-2 with TRBJ2-2, with D possibly being TRBD1 (5 bases). The CDR3 has 15 residues. CDR1 is SGHTA, CDR2 FQGNSA, per germline. Between the trimmed V and J ends, which lost 6 bases and 6 bases, there was a span of 17 bases. The CDR3 nucleotides are TGTGCCAGCAGGACAGTGGTCCAAAGGGCCGGGGAGCTGTTTTTT. Residues: CASRTVVQRAGELFF.

J is TRBJ2-7 and V is TRBV27; 9 positions match TRBD1. The CDR3 runs to 14 residues. Germline CDR1 MNHEY, CDR2 SMNVEV (reference sequence). DNA of the CDR3: TGTGCTACAAGCCCCGGGACAGGGCCTACGAAGCAGTACTTC. Translating it yields CATSPGTGPTKQYF.

Remarks on this clone: The sample carries other DNA sequences with the same CDR3. The chain links TRBV6-5 to TRBJ2-1, with 7 bases that match TRBD2. The CDR3 is 14 amino acids. In germline, CDR1 is MNHEY, CDR2 SVGAGI. V lost 0 bases and J lost 9; bases outside the gene matches: 5. CDR3 bases: TGTGCCAGCAGTTACTCTGAGCGGGGTGGTGAGCAGTTCTTC. Encoded protein: CASSYSERGGEQFF.

The genes are TRBV7-9 and TRBJ2-3, with D unresolved. V lost 4 bases and J lost 2, with 4 bases in between. Germline V lookup: CDR1 SEHNR, CDR2 FQNEAQ (reference sequence). The CDR3 has 12 residues. In DNA, the CDR3 is TGTGCCAGCAGCTGGATCACAGATACGCAGTATTTT. Its translation: CASSWITDTQYF.

The rearrangement uses TRBV10-3 and TRBJ1-1, with TRBD1 as a possible D gene (6 bases). Trimming took 5 bases from V and 5 from J, leaving 9 bases between them. Germline CDR1 ENHRY, CDR2 SYGVKD. This CDR3 contains 12 residues. The CDR3 loop reads CAISKGGTEAFF. The CDR3 bases are TGTGCCATCAGTAAGGGGGGGACTGAAGCTTTCTTT.

CDR3 sequence: CASSLGAGGYETQYF. CDR3 sequence (DNA): TGTGCCAGCAGCTTAGGAGCGGGGGGGTATGAGACCCAGTACTTC. The rearrangement uses TRBV7-9 and TRBJ2-5, with 10 bases aligning to TRBD2. Germline V gene lookup returns CDR1 SEHNR and CDR2 FQNEAQ (reference sequence). The CDR3 runs 15 residues. With 1 base clipped from V and 5 bases from J, the junction kept 4 bases outside the gene matches.

This clone has just a few counts. This chain uses TRBV18 with TRBJ1-1; D is perhaps TRBD1 (5 bases). The V gene lost 1 base and the J gene lost 0 bases, with 6 bases spanning the gap. Looked up from germline, CDR1 is KGHSH and CDR2 is LQKENI. The CDR3 runs to 14 residues. The CDR3 spells CASSPQDMNTEAFF. The DNA of the CDR3 is TGTGCCAGCTCACCACAGGACATGAACACTGAAGCTTTCTTT.